This section outlines one T cell receptor beta chain sequence together with its context. The antigen is unknown. The sample comes from a study of blood T cells in healthy people across ages. For the study at large: Through template switching, about one barcoded beta molecule was captured per two T cells, as measured in model experiments.

Whole-study results and caveats: More naive CD4+ cells and higher diversity were found in long-lived than in aged donors.

Combining a sample-barcoded 5' primer with a J-beta primer mix, a second PCR ran for roughly 7 to 12 cycles. TCRdb analysed the 5' RACE reads with MiXCR anew, one entry per CDR3 protein. The table shows 1.6 million or so distinct CDR3 sequences, with roughly a third occurring only once. The CDR3 is made up of 15 amino acids. V shed 2 bases, J shed 5 bases, and the junction held 8 bases outside the gene matches. Germline V lookup: CDR1 ENHRY, CDR2 SYGVKD. The study isolated at least 6 million PBMCs from each sample. This TCR derives from a woman aged 30 to 39 in good health. The source material was blood. V usage is TRBV10-3 and J usage is TRBJ1-1, with 7 bases identical to TRBD1. CDR3 coding DNA: TGTGCCATCAGTGAGCGGGCAGGGGGAAAGACTGAAGCTTTCTTT. Translation: CAISERAGGKTEAFF.